This T cell receptor (beta chain) comes out of a study of CD8 T cells in Susac syndrome. Whole-study results and caveats: Clonal CD8+ expansion in Susac was highest in TEMRA cells and active patients.

In the case of this clonotype: Its antigen is still unknown.

The RNA input was about 0.45 to 1 ug, and it was reverse transcribed with random hexamers. An immunoSEQ multiplex PCR amplified TCR beta CDR3 over 54 Vbeta and 13 Jbeta. A single record per CDR3 protein comes from TCRdb applying MiXCR to the immunoSEQ multiplex PCR reads. The sample comprises more than 65,000 distinct CDR3 sequences, around 93% of which are singletons, and about 0.45% rests with the top ten. CDR1 SGHRS and CDR2 YFSETQ come from the germline V gene. V lost 6 bases to trimming and J lost 3 bases; unmatched junction nucleotides: 6. This CDR3 comprises 13 residues. High-throughput TCR beta sequencing covered peripheral CD8+ and CD4+ T cells.

The chain carries TRBV5-1 and TRBJ2-7; 7 positions match TRBD1. Sequencing input: CD8+ T cells from PBMCs. The clonotype originates from a human donor with Susac syndrome. CDR3 bases: TGCGCCAGCAAAGGGGACAGTTTCTACGAGCAGTACTTC. It codes for CASKGDSFYEQYF.